One sample yielded the 11 T cell receptor beta chains listed below, sequenced in a study of blood T cell repertoires in COVID-19. Sequencing used immunoSEQ multiplex PCR; TCRdb keeps in-frame clones, though not all of them. This table holds 200,000 to 250,000 clones, about 83% found once. Sequenced sample: PBMCs or T cells enriched from blood (not recorded which). These receptor sequences come from a woman between 40 and 55 years old who had recovered from COVID-19.

The chain has TRBV6-5 and TRBJ1-1; D is possibly TRBD1 (6 bases). The germline CDR1 and CDR2 sequences are MNHEY and SVGAGI. V lost 5 bases and J 7 bases, leaving 14 bases between the germline ends. The CDR3 loop spans 13 amino acids. CDR3 DNA sequence: TGTGCCAGCAGTACCACAGGGAAGGGTGAAGCTTTCTTT. Its protein is CASSTTGKGEAFF.

The chain recombines TRBV3-1 (or the pseudogene TRBV3-2) with TRBJ1-1; D is ambiguous. Germline CDR1 and CDR2: LGHDT and YNNKEL (reference sequence). The CDR3 length is 14 residues. V shed 4 bases and J shed 7 bases, with 16 bases lying between them. Written as DNA, the CDR3 is TGTGCCAGCAGCCTCTTTCACAGTACTTATGAAGCTTTCTTT. Protein: CASSLFHSTYEAFF.

This clone was seen once. The genes are TRBV19 and TRBJ2-3, with D possibly matching TRBD2 (7 bases). V was trimmed by 4 bases and J by 0 bases, leaving 14 bases between them. This CDR3 has 16 amino acids. Germline V gene sequence: CDR1 LNHDA, CDR2 SQIVND (reference sequence). The CDR3, as DNA: TGTGCCAGTAGTAGACCGGGGGGCGCAAGCACAGATACGCAGTATTTT. Amino acid sequence: CASSRPGGASTDTQYF.

The chain carries TRBV7-6 and TRBJ2-2, with a possible D match to TRBD2 (5 bases). CDR1 and CDR2 from the germline V gene are SGHVS and FNYEAQ. Trimming removed 4 bases from V and 6 bases from J, with 9 bases in between. The CDR3 runs to 13 residues. This chain's CDR3 is CASSWEISGELFF. DNA for the CDR3: TGTGCCAGCAGCTGGGAGATCTCCGGGGAGCTGTTTTTT.

The rearrangement joins TRBV7-7 to TRBJ2-5; D is unresolved. This CDR3 is 15 amino acids long. Trimming removed 2 bases from V and 4 bases from J, with 14 bases in between. Germline CDR1 SSHAT, CDR2 FNYEAQ (reference sequence). CDR3 sequence reads: CASSLLPNPRETQYF. The CDR3 DNA is TGTGCCAGCAGCTTACTCCCAAACCCTAGAGAGACCCAGTACTTC.

This sequence joins TRBV29-1 and TRBJ2-7; D uncertain. Trimming took off 2 bases at V and 5 bases at J, with 10 bases between the two ends. Germline V lookup: CDR1 SQVTM, CDR2 ANQGSEA. This CDR3 is built from 12 residues. DNA for the CDR3: TGCAGCGTTGAATTTAGCAGCCACGAGCAGTACTTC. Its protein is CSVEFSSHEQYF.

The rearrangement uses TRBV18 and TRBJ2-7; D may be TRBD1 (6 bases). Per germline, CDR1 KGHSH and CDR2 LQKENI. V shed 2 bases and J shed 0 bases, with 8 bases lying between them. CDR3 length equals 14 residues. This CDR3 reads CASSPSQGSYEQYV. The CDR3 nucleotides are TGTGCCAGCTCACCATCACAGGGCTCCTACGAGCAGTACGTC.

The rearrangement links TRBV5-1 to TRBJ2-7, with D maybe TRBD1 (5 bases). The germline CDR1 and CDR2 sequences are SGHRS and YFSETQ. The CDR3 is 12 residues long. The V and J ends lost 4 bases and 2 bases respectively, with 7 bases between them. The CDR3 sequence is CASSQDTYEQYF. The CDR3 bases are TGCGCCAGCAGCCAGGACACCTACGAGCAGTACTTC.

V is TRBV19 and J is TRBJ2-2; TRBD2 agrees at 10 bases. Unmatched junction bases numbered 3, after V lost 4 bases and J lost 1 base. Germline values: CDR1 LNHDA, CDR2 SQIVND (reference sequence). CDR3 size: 16 residues. CDR3 region: CASSNGLAVNTGELFF. CDR3 in DNA: TGTGCCAGTAGTAACGGACTAGCGGTGAACACCGGGGAGCTGTTTTTT.

V is TRBV28 and J is TRBJ2-1; 8 nucleotides line up with TRBD2. V dropped 6 bases and J dropped 1; count of bases not matched to a gene: 8. The germline V gene encodes CDR1 MDHEN and CDR2 SYDVKM. This CDR3 contains 16 residues. CDR3 sequence (DNA): TGTGCCAGCAGCCCAAGCGGGAGCGGGTCCTACAATGAGCAGTTCTTC. Its protein is CASSPSGSGSYNEQFF.

Comment on this clone: Other DNA sequences from this sample encode an identical CDR3 as well. The chain joins TRBV5-1 to TRBJ1-1; D not certain. The CDR3 consists of 14 residues. V was pared by 0 bases and J by 1 base, with 7 bases between. Per the germline V gene, CDR1 is SGHRS and CDR2 is YFSETQ. CDR3 nucleotides: TGCGCCAGCAGCTTGGAAGGCGGGAACACTGAAGCTTTCTTT. Amino acids: CASSLEGGNTEAFF. The full variable domain, rest sourced from reference TRBV5-1 and TRBJ1-1, is KAGVTQTPRYLIKTRGQQVTLSCSPISGHRSVSWYQQTPGQGLQFLFEYFSETQRNKGNFPGRFSGRQFSNSRSEMNVSTLELGDSALYLCASSLEGGNTEAFFGQGTRLTVV.